This TCR beta chain was sequenced in a study of shared clonotypes between healthy human individuals. About the study: CD4 naive and memory got three plates each, CD8 naive two, CD8 memory one.

Donors had no recently reported acute infections or vaccinations and were HIV-negative. CD45RA+ naive and CD45RA-negative memory subsets were separated from CD4+ cells. Original data processing: There were no quality scores in the junction-only immunoSEQ sequences, so filtering differed. Using immunoSEQ multiplex PCR, the repertoire was profiled, and TCRdb retains in-frame clones only, with some absent. V and J calls and clone size are those listed in that table; D and trimming were worked out from the DNA. The sample shows around 550,000 clones, 90% to 96% of them seen only once. Trimming pared 6 bases from V and 6 bases from J, leaving 15 bases between. The CDR3 is 14 residues long. Germline V gene lookup returns CDR1 MNHEY and CDR2 SVGAGI.

The specimen was naive CD4+ T cells sorted from blood. Subset: CD45RA+ positively selected. The clonotype was recovered from a woman in her twenties or thirties in good health. This chain joins TRBV6-5 and TRBJ2-1; possibly TRBD2 for D (6 bases). The DNA for the CDR3 is TGTGCCAGCAGAACTTCCGGGACTCCCAATGAGCAGTTCTTC. Its protein product is CASRTSGTPNEQFF.